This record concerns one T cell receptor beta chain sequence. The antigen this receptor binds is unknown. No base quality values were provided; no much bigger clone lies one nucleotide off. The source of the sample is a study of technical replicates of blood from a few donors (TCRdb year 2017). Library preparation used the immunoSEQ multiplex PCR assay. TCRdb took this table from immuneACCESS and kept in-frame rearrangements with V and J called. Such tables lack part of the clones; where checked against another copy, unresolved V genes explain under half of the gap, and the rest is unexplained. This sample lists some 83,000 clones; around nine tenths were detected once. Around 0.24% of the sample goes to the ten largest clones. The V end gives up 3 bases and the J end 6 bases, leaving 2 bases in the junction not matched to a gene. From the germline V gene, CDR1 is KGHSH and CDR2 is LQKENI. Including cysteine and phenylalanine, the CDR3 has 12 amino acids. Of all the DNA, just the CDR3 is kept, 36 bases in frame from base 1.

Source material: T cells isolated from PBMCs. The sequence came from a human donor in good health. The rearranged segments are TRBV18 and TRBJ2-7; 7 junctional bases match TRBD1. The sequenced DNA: TGTGCCAGCTCACCCACAGGGGCCGAGCAGTACTTC. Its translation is CASSPTGAEQYF.